Listed below are T cell receptor beta chains from one sample, sequenced in a study of T cells in Graves' hyperthyroidism and ophthalmopathy. From the multiplex PCR reads, TCRdb called clonotypes with MiXCR, one entry per CDR3 protein. The data show roughly 550,000 distinct CDR3 sequences, about 16% seen once. The sample was blood. These receptor sequences come from a young woman with Graves' ophthalmopathy. CDR3s include the opening cysteine and the closing phenylalanine or tryptophan. Each record gives: V gene, clone size, D gene, J gene, CDR3 protein, CDR3 DNA. D genes are given only for firm matches. A row's size may be missing; if present it is once, few, many or a size class.

TRBV6-2/TRBV6-3	many	.	TRBJ2-3	CASSPTGFTDTQYF	TGTGCCAGCAGCCCGACCGGGTTCACAGATACGCAGTATTTT
TRBV27	.	.	TRBJ2-5	CASSFHLQETQYF	TGTGCCAGCAGTTTCCACCTCCAAGAGACCCAGTACTTC
TRBV12-3/TRBV12-4	many	.	TRBJ2-7	CASSLTGNYEQYF	TGTGCCAGCAGTTTAACGGGGAACTACGAGCAGTACTTC
TRBV12-3/TRBV12-4	few	TRBD2	TRBJ2-2	CASSVIAGGSTGELFF	TGTGCCAGCAGTGTAATAGCGGGAGGAAGCACCGGGGAGCTGTTTTTT
TRBV28	.	TRBD1	TRBJ1-5	CASHNRGVGQPQHF	TGTGCCAGCCACAACAGGGGTGTGGGTCAACCCCAGCATTTT
TRBV20-1	many	.	TRBJ2-5	CSAIHPTRQETQYF	TGCAGTGCTATACATCCAACTCGGCAAGAGACCCAGTACTTC
TRBV20-1	many	.	TRBJ2-2	CSARPHSTGELFF	TGCAGTGCTAGACCCCACAGCACCGGGGAGCTGTTTTTT
TRBV12-3/TRBV12-4	many	.	TRBJ1-2	CASSLAESYGYTF	TGTGCCAGCAGTTTAGCAGAGAGCTATGGCTACACCTTC
TRBV15	many	.	TRBJ2-5	CATSRDQETQYF	TGTGCCACCAGCAGAGATCAGGAGACCCAGTACTTC
TRBV6-5	few	TRBD2	TRBJ2-3	CASSYSGLAATDTQYF	TGTGCCAGCAGTTACTCGGGACTAGCGGCTACAGATACGCAGTATTTT
TRBV28	few	TRBD1	TRBJ2-7	CASGDRSTGSYEQYF	TGTGCCAGCGGGGACAGGTCCACAGGCTCCTACGAGCAGTACTTC
TRBV4-1	.	.	TRBJ2-4	CASSQDYRTSAKSIQYF	TGCGCCAGCAGCCAAGATTACCGTACCTCGGCCAAAAGCATTCAGTACTTC
TRBV6-1	.	.	TRBJ1-1	CASRSPTGRGTEAFF	TGTGCCAGCAGAAGCCCCACAGGGCGGGGCACTGAAGCTTTCTTT
TRBV5-1	few	.	TRBJ2-6	CASSWGDRGGANVLTF	TGCGCCAGCAGCTGGGGGGACAGAGGTGGGGCCAACGTCCTGACTTTC
TRBV27	many	.	TRBJ2-6	CASSFSSGANVLTF	TGTGCCAGCAGTTTTAGCTCTGGGGCCAACGTCCTGACTTTC
TRBV20-1	few	.	TRBJ2-2	CSARDGSQGGELFF	TGCAGTGCTAGAGATGGGTCCCAGGGCGGGGAGCTGTTTTTT
TRBV19	.	.	TRBJ1-4	CASSIMGESTNEKLFF	TGTGCCAGTAGTATAATGGGGGAGTCAACTAATGAAAAACTGTTTTTT
TRBV28	many	.	TRBJ1-1	CASSMEGEAFF	TGTGCCAGCAGTATGGAGGGTGAAGCTTTCTTT
TRBV7-3	.	.	TRBJ2-5	CASSFGAHSRETQYF	TGTGCCAGCAGCTTCGGAGCTCATTCACGGGAGACCCAGTACTTC
TRBV2	many	TRBD2	TRBJ2-5	CASGRGMETQYF	TGTGCCTCCGGGAGGGGTATGGAGACCCAGTACTTC
TRBV28	few	TRBD2	TRBJ2-3	CATSGSTDTQYF	TGTGCCACTAGCGGGAGCACAGATACGCAGTATTTT
TRBV28	few	.	TRBJ1-5	CASSALEGGGRNQPQHF	TGTGCCAGCAGTGCCCTTGAGGGGGGGGGACGGAATCAGCCCCAGCATTTT
TRBV10-3	.	TRBD2	TRBJ2-1	CAISETFSGYSYNEQFF	TGTGCCATCAGTGAGACATTTAGCGGGTACTCCTACAATGAGCAGTTCTTC
TRBV4-1	few	.	TRBJ2-1	CASSQDVSSEGHEQFF	TGCGCCAGCAGCCAAGATGTGTCTAGCGAGGGACATGAGCAGTTCTTC
TRBV6-2/TRBV6-3	many	.	TRBJ2-1	CASSYSEHGAGEQFF	TGTGCCAGCAGTTACTCGGAGCATGGGGCCGGTGAGCAGTTCTTC
TRBV11-2	once	TRBD2	TRBJ2-2	CASSRTSGVTSTGELFF	TGTGCCAGCAGCCGTACTAGCGGGGTAACTTCCACCGGGGAGCTGTTTTTT
TRBV3-1	many	.	TRBJ1-5	CASSPSDGYSNQPQHF	TGTGCCAGCAGCCCTTCCGACGGGTATAGCAATCAGCCCCAGCATTTT
TRBV12-3/TRBV12-4	.	.	TRBJ2-3	CASSWANTQYF	TGTGCCAGCAGCTGGGCAAATACGCAGTATTTT
TRBV5-4	many	.	TRBJ1-1	CASSLDTGNTEAFF	TGTGCCAGCAGCTTGGACACGGGGAACACTGAAGCTTTCTTT
TRBV20-1	few	TRBD1	TRBJ2-7	CSLPRGHDEQYF	TGCAGTCTCCCCAGGGGGCACGACGAGCAGTACTTC
TRBV6-4	.	TRBD1	TRBJ2-1	CASSEQGAFNEQFF	TGTGCCAGCAGTGAACAGGGGGCATTCAATGAGCAGTTCTTC